This T cell receptor (beta chain) was documented in a study of Tregs in tolerant kidney transplant recipients. The germline gives CDR1 WNHNN, CDR2 SYGVQD (reference sequence). The CDR3 covers 16 residues. J lost 4 bases, V lost 3 bases, and 8 bases had no gene match. Study results and caveats: Validation in larger populations is needed because few patients were studied.

TCRdb keeps only in-frame clones here, not all; method: immunoSEQ multiplex PCR. Among more than 90,000 clones listed, around nine tenths were seen once. As to this clone: Its cognate antigen is unknown.

The source material was CD4+ T cells from blood. The chain links TRBV10-1 to TRBJ2-1; 8 bases agree with TRBD2. The sequence came from a human donor in good health. CDR3 in DNA: TGCGCCAGCAGTGAAAGGAGCGGGGGCCTGTACAATGAGCAGTTCTTC. Protein product: CASSERSGGLYNEQFF.